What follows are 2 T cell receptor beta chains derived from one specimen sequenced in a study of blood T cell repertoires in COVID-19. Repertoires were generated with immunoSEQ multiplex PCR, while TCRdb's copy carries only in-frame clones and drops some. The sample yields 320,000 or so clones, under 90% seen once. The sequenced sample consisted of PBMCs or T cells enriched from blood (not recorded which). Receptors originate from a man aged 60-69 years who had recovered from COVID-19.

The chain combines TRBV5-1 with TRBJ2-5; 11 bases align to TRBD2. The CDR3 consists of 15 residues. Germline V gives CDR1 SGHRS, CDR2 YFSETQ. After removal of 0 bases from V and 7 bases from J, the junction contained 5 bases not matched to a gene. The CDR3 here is CASSLELAGVGTQYF. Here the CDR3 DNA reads TGCGCCAGCAGCTTGGAACTAGCGGGAGTTGGGACCCAGTACTTC. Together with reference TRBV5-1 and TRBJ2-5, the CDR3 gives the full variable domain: KAGVTQTPRYLIKTRGQQVTLSCSPISGHRSVSWYQQTPGQGLQFLFEYFSETQRNKGNFPGRFSGRQFSNSRSEMNVSTLELGDSALYLCASSLELAGVGTQYFGPGTRLLVL.

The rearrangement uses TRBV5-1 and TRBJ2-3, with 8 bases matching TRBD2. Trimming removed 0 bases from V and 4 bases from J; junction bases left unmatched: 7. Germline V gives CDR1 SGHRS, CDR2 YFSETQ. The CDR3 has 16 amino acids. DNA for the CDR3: TGCGCCAGCAGCTTGGAGTCCGCGGGAGGCGCAGATACGCAGTATTTT. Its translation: CASSLESAGGADTQYF.